A selection of T cell receptor beta chains follows, all from one sample in a study of CD8+ T cells in alopecia areata. Some clones are missing from TCRdb's copy, which holds only in-frame ones; the method was immunoSEQ multiplex PCR. The sample includes 140,000 to 150,000 clones, 50% to 65% of them seen just once. The sample here was CD8+ T cells sorted from blood, taken at week 4, from a patient treated with tofacitinib. The source of these receptors is a human donor with alopecia areata. The CDR3 runs from the conserved cysteine through the conserved F or W. Each record gives: clone size, J gene, D gene, V gene, CDR3 DNA, CDR3 protein. D genes are given only for firm matches. The size entry is marked missing in some rows and otherwise reads once, few, many or a size class.

- | TRBJ2-1 | TRBD2 | TRBV27 | TGTGCCAGCAGGAGCGGGGGGGCCAGAATGAATGAGCAGTTCTTC | CASRSGGARMNEQFF
few | TRBJ2-3 | TRBD2 | TRBV4-2 | TGTGCCAGCAGCAAGCGGGGGGACCTCACAGATACGCAGTATTTT | CASSKRGDLTDTQYF
- | TRBJ1-5 | - | TRBV4-1 | TGCGCCAGCAGCCAAGGGACAGAAGGGGATCAGCCCCAGCATTTT | CASSQGTEGDQPQHF
- | TRBJ1-6 | - | TRBV4-2 | TGTGCCAGCAGCCAAGATACTGATTCACCCCTCCACTTT | CASSQDTDSPLHF
- | TRBJ1-5 | - | TRBV5-4 | TGTGCCAGCAGCTTGGAAGGTCAGCCCCAGCATTTT | CASSLEGQPQHF
- | TRBJ1-4 | TRBD1 | TRBV30 | TGTGCCTGGAGTGTAGGGACAGGGAGTAATGAAAAACTGTTTTTT | CAWSVGTGSNEKLFF
once | TRBJ1-2 | - | TRBV27 | TGTGCCAGCAGTTCTACTCAGGGGAACTATGGCTACACCTTC | CASSSTQGNYGYTF
- | TRBJ1-6 | - | TRBV9 | TGTGCCAGCAGCGGGGACGGCCCACCCCTCCACTTT | CASSGDGPPLHF
- | TRBJ2-7 | - | TRBV11-2 | TGTGCCAGCAGCTTAGTGGAATCCTACGAGCAGTACTTC | CASSLVESYEQYF
- | TRBJ1-2 | - | TRBV7-6 | TGTGCCAGCAGCTTAGTTGGCAAACGCGATGGCTACACCTTC | CASSLVGKRDGYTF
- | TRBJ2-5 | - | TRBV6-5 | TGTGCCAGAACAAGAGGGTCGGAGACCCAGTACTTC | CARTRGSETQYF
- | TRBJ1-5 | - | TRBV6-5 | TGTGCCAGCAGTTGGTCAGGGGTTCAGCCCCAGCATTTT | CASSWSGVQPQHF
- | TRBJ1-5 | - | TRBV9 | TGTGCCAGCAGCGTAGATAGTAGAAATCAGCCCCAGCATTTT | CASSVDSRNQPQHF
- | TRBJ1-2 | - | TRBV27 | TGTGCCAGCAGTTCCATCGGGGAATATGGCTACACCTTC | CASSSIGEYGYTF
few | TRBJ2-1 | - | TRBV13 | TGTGCCAGCAGCTTAGATCGGTCTGAGCAGTTCTTC | CASSLDRSEQFF
- | TRBJ2-7 | - | TRBV2 | TGTGCCAGCAGTTTTGGGACCGCTGCCTACGAGCAGTACTTC | CASSFGTAAYEQYF
- | TRBJ2-1 | - | TRBV11-2 | TGTGCCAGTACCGACAGGCCCTACAATGAGCAGTTCTTC | CASTDRPYNEQFF
- | TRBJ1-1 | TRBD1 | TRBV4-1 | TGCGCCAGCAGCCAGGGACAGAGGAACACTGAAGCTTTCTTT | CASSQGQRNTEAFF
few | TRBJ1-1 | - | TRBV7-9 | TGTGCCAGCAGCAACGTTCCAGGATTGGCTTTCTTT | CASSNVPGLAFF
once | TRBJ2-5 | - | TRBV4-2 | TGTGCCAGCAGCCAGGAGGCGGACAGCTATGAAGGGCAAGAGACCCAGTACTTC | CASSQEADSYEGQETQYF
- | TRBJ1-1 | - | TRBV10-3 | TGTGCCATCAGGGAGGCAGAGAACACTGAAGCTTTCTTT | CAIREAENTEAFF
- | TRBJ2-5 | - | TRBV9 | TGTGCCAGCAGTTTTACCCAGGGGTCGAACCAAGAGACCCAGTACTTC | CASSFTQGSNQETQYF
- | TRBJ2-4 | - | TRBV4-1 | TGCGCCAGCAGCCAAGGGGCGGACCTAGCCAAAAACATTCAGTACTTC | CASSQGADLAKNIQYF
- | TRBJ2-2 | - | TRBV30 | TGTGCCTCGGACGGCGGCACCGGGGAGCTGTTTTTT | CASDGGTGELFF
- | TRBJ1-3 | - | TRBV6-1 | TGTGCCAGCAGTGAAGATTGGGGAAGCTCTGGAAACACCATATATTTT | CASSEDWGSSGNTIYF
- | TRBJ2-7 | TRBD1 | TRBV7-8 | TGTGCCAGCAGACGGACAGGGGACTACGAGCAGTACTTC | CASRRTGDYEQYF
few | TRBJ1-2 | - | TRBV7-9 | TGTGCCAGCAGCCCCCCCGACAGATACTATGGCTACACCTTC | CASSPPDRYYGYTF
- | TRBJ2-7 | - | TRBV9 | TGTGCCAGCAGCACAGGAGCTGAAGCCTACGAGCAGTACTTC | CASSTGAEAYEQYF
few | TRBJ2-6 | TRBD1 | TRBV7-9 | TGTGCCAGCAGCACCTCACAGGGGATGGGCATGTCTGGGGCCAACGTCCTGACTTTC | CASSTSQGMGMSGANVLTF
- | TRBJ2-3 | TRBD2 | TRBV27 | TGTGCCAGCAGTCCGCCCTTGGGAGCGGGGGGGCGGAATACGCAGTATTTT | CASSPPLGAGGRNTQYF
- | TRBJ2-3 | - | TRBV7-6 | TGTGCCAGCAGCTTAGAGTCACAGGGTGTTTTGGATACGCAGTATTTT | CASSLESQGVLDTQYF
- | TRBJ2-5 | - | TRBV19 | TGTGCCAGTAACCAGGGCTCAGGGGAGACCCAGTACTTC | CASNQGSGETQYF
- | TRBJ2-7 | - | TRBV9 | TGTGCCAGCAGCGTAGGGGGGGATCTCTCCACTTACGAGCAGTACTTC | CASSVGGDLSTYEQYF
few | TRBJ2-5 | - | TRBV30 | TGTGCCCACACGAGGGACCCCATCCAAGAGACCCAGTACTTC | CAHTRDPIQETQYF
- | TRBJ1-2 | TRBD1 | TRBV5-1 | TGCGCCAGCAGCGAGGGACAGGGAACCTATGGCTACACCTTC | CASSEGQGTYGYTF
- | TRBJ1-5 | - | TRBV18 | TGTGCCAGCTCACCGTCTTTAGGGAGCAATCAGCCCCAGCATTTT | CASSPSLGSNQPQHF
- | TRBJ2-2 | - | TRBV14 | TGTGCCAGCAGCCAAACTACCGGGGAGCTGTTTTTT | CASSQTTGELFF
- | TRBJ1-5 | - | TRBV12-5 | TGTGCTAGTGGTTCAGCCCATGCGGGAAGGGCAAACAATCAGCCCCAGCATTTT | CASGSAHAGRANNQPQHF